This T cell receptor beta chain was sequenced during a study of blood T cell repertoires in COVID-19. About the research overall: Spain, Italy and the United States supplied samples that represented acute and convalescent COVID-19. T cells, B-cell-depleted T cells, or PBMCs supplied cDNA or gDNA.

CDR1 and CDR2 from the germline V gene are LNHNV and YYDKDF (reference sequence). The CDR3 consists of 17 residues. Between the trimmed V and J ends, which lost 3 bases and 4 bases, there was a span of 19 bases. This clone was recorded once. Clones were sequenced by immunoSEQ multiplex PCR, and TCRdb holds only the in-frame ones, with some missing. The profile shows roughly 480,000 clones, 89% of them singletons. The sample comprised peripheral blood. J is TRBJ2-1 and V is TRBV15; possibly TRBD2 for D (5 bases). The source is a man aged 18 to 29 with COVID-19, enrolled during active disease. The CDR3 sequence is CATSSTSAGGLYNEQFF. The CDR3 nucleotides read TGTGCCACCAGCAGTACCTCTGCTGGCGGGCTTTACAATGAGCAGTTCTTC. The entire variable domain, with the rest obtained from reference TRBV15 and TRBJ2-1, is as follows: DAMVIQNPRYQVTQFGKPVTLSCSQTLNHNVMYWYQQKSSQAPKLLFHYYDKDFNNEADTPDNFQSRRPNTSFCFLDIRSPGLGDTAMYLCATSSTSAGGLYNEQFFGPGTRLTVL.